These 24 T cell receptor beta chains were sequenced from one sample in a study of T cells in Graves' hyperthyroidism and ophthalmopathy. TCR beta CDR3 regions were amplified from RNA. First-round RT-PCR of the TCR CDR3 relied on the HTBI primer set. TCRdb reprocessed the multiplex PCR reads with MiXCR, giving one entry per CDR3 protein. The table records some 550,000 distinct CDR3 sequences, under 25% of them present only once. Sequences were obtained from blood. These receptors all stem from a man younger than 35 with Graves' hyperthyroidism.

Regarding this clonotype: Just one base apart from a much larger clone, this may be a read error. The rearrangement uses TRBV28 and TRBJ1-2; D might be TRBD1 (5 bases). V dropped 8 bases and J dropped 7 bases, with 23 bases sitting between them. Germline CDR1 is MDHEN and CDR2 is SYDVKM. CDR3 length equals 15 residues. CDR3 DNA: TGTGCCAGCTACTCGGGACTCCCCTCGTTGGGTGGCTACACCTTC. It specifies CASYSGLPSLGGYTF.

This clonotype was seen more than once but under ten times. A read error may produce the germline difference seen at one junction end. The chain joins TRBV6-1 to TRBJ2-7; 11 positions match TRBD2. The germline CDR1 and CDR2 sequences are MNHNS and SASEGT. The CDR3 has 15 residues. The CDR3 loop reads CASRPTSGGSNEQYF. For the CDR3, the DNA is TGTGCCAGCAGACCTACTAGCGGGGGCTCCAACGAGCAGTACTTC.

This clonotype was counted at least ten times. DNA for the CDR3: TGTGCCAGCAGTTTTCGGGGGGGCCCTCAGCCCCAGCATTTT. Protein product: CASSFRGGPQPQHF. The chain joins TRBV28 to TRBJ1-5; possibly TRBD1 for D (6 bases). CDR3 length equals 14 residues. The V gene lost 3 bases and the J gene lost 6 bases, with 12 bases spanning the gap. Looked up from germline, CDR1 is MDHEN and CDR2 is SYDVKM.

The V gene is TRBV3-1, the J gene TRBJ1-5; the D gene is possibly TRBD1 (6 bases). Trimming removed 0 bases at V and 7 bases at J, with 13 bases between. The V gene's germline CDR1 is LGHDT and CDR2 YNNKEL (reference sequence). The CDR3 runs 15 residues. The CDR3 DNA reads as TGTGCCAGCAGCCAAGATTTGGCCAGGGGCCAGCCCCAGCATTTT. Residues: CASSQDLARGQPQHF.

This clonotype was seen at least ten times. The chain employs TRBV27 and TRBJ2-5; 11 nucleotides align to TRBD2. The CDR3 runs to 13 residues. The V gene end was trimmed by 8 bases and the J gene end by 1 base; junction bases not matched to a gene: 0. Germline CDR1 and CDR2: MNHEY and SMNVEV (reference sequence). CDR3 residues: CASGLAGQETQYF. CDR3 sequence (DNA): TGTGCCAGCGGACTAGCGGGCCAAGAGACCCAGTACTTC.

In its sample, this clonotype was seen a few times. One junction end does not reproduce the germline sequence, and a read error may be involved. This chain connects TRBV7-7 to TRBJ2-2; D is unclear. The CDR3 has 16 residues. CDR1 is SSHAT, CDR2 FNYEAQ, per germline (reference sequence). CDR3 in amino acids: CASSFGFTTSPGELFF. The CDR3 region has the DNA TGTGCTAGCAGCTTTGGGTTTACCACATCTCCCGGGGAGCTGTTTTTT.

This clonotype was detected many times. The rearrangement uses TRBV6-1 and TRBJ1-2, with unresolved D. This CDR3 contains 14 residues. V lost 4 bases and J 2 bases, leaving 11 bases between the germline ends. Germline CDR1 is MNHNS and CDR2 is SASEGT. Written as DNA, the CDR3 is TGTGCCAGCAGTGTGGCAGATACGAACTATGGCTACACCTTC. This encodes CASSVADTNYGYTF.

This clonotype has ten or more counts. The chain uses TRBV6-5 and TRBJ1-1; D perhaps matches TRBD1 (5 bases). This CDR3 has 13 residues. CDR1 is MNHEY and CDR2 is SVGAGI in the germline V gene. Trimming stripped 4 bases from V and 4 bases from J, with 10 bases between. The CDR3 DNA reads TGTGCCAGCAGTTCAGGGTGGGGCACTGAAGCTTTCTTT. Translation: CASSSGWGTEAFF.

The CDR3 spells CASRPELSGNTIYF. In nucleotides, the CDR3 is TGTGCCAGCCGTCCCGAACTCTCTGGAAACACCATATATTTT. The chain employs TRBV6-1 and TRBJ1-3; D unclear. Germline CDR1 and CDR2: MNHNS and SASEGT. Between the trimmed V and J ends, which lost 8 bases and 0 bases, there was a span of 11 bases. The CDR3 runs 14 residues.

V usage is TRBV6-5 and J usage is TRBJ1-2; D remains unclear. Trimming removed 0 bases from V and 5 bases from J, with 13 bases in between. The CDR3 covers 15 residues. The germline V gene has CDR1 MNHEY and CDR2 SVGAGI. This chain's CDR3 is CASSYSRGGSYGYTF. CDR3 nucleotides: TGTGCCAGCAGTTACTCGCGAGGCGGTTCTTATGGCTACACCTTC.

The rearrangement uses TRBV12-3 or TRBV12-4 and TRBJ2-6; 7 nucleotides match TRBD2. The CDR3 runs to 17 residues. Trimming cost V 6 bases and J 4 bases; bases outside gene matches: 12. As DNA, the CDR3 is TGTGCCAGCAGCCCCCGGGACTACGATATGGGGGCCAACGTCCTGACTTTC. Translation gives CASSPRDYDMGANVLTF.

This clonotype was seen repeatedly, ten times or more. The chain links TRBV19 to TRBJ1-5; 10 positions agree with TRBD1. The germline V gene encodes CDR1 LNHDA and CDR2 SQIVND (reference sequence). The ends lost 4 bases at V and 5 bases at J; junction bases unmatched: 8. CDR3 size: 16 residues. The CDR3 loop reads CASSSRDRGYDQPQHF. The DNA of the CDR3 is TGTGCCAGTAGTAGCCGGGACAGGGGCTACGATCAGCCCCAGCATTTT. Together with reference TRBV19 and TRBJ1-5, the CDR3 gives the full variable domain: DGGITQSPKYLFRKEGQNVTLSCEQNLNHDAMYWYRQDPGQGLRLIYYSQIVNDFQKGDIAEGYSVSREKKESFPLTVTSAQKNPTAFYLCASSSRDRGYDQPQHFGDGTRLSIL.

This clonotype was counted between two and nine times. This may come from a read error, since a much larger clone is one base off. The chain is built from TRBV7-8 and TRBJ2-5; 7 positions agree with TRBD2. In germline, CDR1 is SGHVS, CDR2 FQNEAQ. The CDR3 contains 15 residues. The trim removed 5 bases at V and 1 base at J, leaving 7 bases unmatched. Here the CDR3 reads CASSTLAAIQETQYF. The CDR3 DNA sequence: TGTGCCAGCAGCACCCTAGCGGCGATCCAAGAGACCCAGTACTTC.

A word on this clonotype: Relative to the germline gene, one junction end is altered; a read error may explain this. CDR3 loop: CASSIGGNAEAFF. The CDR3, as DNA: TGTGCCAGTAGTATAGGAGGGAACGCTGAAGCTTTCTTT. The rearrangement uses TRBV19 and TRBJ1-1, with unresolved D. The CDR3 length is 13 residues. CDR1 is LNHDA, CDR2 SQIVND, per germline (reference sequence).

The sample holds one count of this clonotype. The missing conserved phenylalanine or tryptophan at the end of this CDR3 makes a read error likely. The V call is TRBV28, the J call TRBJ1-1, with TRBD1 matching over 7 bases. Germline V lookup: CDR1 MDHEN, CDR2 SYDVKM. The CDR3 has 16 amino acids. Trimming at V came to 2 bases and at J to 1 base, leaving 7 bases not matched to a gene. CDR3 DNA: TGTGCCAGCAGTTTAAGGTCTTGGACAGGGAACACTGAAGCTTTCTAT. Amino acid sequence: CASSLRSWTGNTEAFY.

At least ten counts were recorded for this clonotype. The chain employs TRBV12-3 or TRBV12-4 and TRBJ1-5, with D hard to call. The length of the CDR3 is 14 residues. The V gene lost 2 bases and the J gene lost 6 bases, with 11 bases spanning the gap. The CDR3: CASSLYPSGQPQHF. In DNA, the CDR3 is TGTGCCAGCAGTTTATATCCTTCAGGTCAGCCCCAGCATTTT.

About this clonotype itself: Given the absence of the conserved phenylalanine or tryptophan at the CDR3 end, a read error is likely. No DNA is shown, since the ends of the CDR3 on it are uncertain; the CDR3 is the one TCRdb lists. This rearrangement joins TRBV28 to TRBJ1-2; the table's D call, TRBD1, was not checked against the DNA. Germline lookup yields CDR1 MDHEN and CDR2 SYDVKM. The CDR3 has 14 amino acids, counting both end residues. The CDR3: CASSLRGRDYGYRL.

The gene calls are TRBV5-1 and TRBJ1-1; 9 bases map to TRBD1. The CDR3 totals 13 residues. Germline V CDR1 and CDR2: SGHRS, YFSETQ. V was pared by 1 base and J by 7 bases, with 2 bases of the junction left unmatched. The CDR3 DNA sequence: TGCGCCAGCAGCTTGACAGGGGGCTATGAAGCTTTCTTT. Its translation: CASSLTGGYEAFF.

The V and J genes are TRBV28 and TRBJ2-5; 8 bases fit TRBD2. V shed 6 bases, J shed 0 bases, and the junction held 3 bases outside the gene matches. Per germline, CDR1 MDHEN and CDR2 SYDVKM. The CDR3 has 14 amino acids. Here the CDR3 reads CASRHSGDQETQYF. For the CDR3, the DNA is TGTGCCAGCAGACATAGCGGGGACCAAGAGACCCAGTACTTC.

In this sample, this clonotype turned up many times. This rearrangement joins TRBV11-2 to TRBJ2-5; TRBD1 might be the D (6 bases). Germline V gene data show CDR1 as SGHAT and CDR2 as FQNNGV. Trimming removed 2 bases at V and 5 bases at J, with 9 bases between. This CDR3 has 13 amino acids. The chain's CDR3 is CASSLPGAETQYF. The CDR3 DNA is TGTGCCAGCAGCTTACCAGGGGCGGAGACCCAGTACTTC.

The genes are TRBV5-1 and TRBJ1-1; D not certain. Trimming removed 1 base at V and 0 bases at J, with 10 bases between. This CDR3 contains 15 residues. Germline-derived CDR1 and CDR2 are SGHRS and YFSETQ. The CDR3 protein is CASSLQAPMNTEAFF. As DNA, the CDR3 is TGCGCCAGCAGCTTGCAAGCACCCATGAACACTGAAGCTTTCTTT.

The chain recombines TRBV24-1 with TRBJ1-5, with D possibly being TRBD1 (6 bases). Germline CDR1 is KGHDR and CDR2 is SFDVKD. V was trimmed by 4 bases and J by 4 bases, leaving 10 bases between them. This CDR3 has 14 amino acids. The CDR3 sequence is CATSDPTGNQPQHF. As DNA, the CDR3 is TGTGCCACCAGTGACCCCACAGGGAATCAGCCCCAGCATTTT.

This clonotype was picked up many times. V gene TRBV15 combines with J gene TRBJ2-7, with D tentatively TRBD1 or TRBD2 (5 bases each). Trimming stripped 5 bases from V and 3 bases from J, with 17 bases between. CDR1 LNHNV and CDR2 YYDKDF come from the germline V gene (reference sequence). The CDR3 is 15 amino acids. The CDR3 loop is CATSAQGPPRYEQYF. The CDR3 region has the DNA TGTGCCACCAGCGCCCAGGGACCACCCCGCTACGAGCAGTACTTC.

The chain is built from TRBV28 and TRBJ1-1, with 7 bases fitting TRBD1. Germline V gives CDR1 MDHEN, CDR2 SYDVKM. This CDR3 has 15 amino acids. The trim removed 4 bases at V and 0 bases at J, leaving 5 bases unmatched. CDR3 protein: CASSYSQGVNTEAFF. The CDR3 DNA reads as TGTGCCAGCAGTTACTCTCAGGGGGTGAACACTGAAGCTTTCTTT.